One T cell receptor beta chain is described in this entry. Its antigen is unidentified. Every patient was affected by relapse after autologous stem cell transplantation, while exposure to brentuximab vedotin was not uniform. V was clipped by 3 bases and J by 0 bases, with 9 bases between them. Germline CDR1 and CDR2: LGHNA and YSLEER. CDR3 length equals 15 residues. The record originates from a study of PD-1 blockade in classical Hodgkin lymphoma. Study results and limitations: In CD4+ cells, TCR diversity went up significantly by C4D1, but in CD8+ cells it did not. Baseline TCR diversity was reportedly lower in newly diagnosed patients than healthy donors.

Assay: immunoSEQ multiplex PCR; the TCRdb copy retains only in-frame clones and omits some. Counted here are 4,500 to 5,000 clones, around two thirds occurring once; the ten biggest clones make up about 61%. This sample comprised peripheral blood mononuclear cells (PBMCs), obtained before the second cycle of nivolumab. This clonotype was sampled from a human donor with classical Hodgkin lymphoma. The rearrangement joins TRBV4-3 to TRBJ1-3, with D maybe TRBD1 (6 bases). CDR3 coding DNA: TGCGCCAGCAGCCAGAAGGACAGCTCTGGAAACACCATATATTTT. It encodes CASSQKDSSGNTIYF.